Each of the 20 T cell receptor beta chains below was sequenced from the same sample in a study of T cells in Graves' hyperthyroidism and ophthalmopathy. RNA transcripts provided the source from which TCR beta CDR3 regions were amplified. HTBI primers were the set used in a first-round RT-PCR of the TCR CDR3. MiXCR, applied by TCRdb to the multiplex PCR reads, yields one record per CDR3 protein. The sample consists of roughly 360,000 distinct CDR3 sequences, roughly 13% of them appearing once. What was sequenced was blood. All receptors derive from a young man with Graves' hyperthyroidism that later progressed to Graves' ophthalmopathy.

On this clonotype: Sequence at one end of the junction differs from germline and may be a read error. The chain uses TRBV18 and TRBJ1-1; D gene uncertain. The CDR3 consists of 13 residues. Germline V gene data show CDR1 as KGHSH and CDR2 as LQKENI. CDR3 protein: CANSPGRNTEAFF. The CDR3 nucleotides read TGTGCCAACTCACCAGGTCGGAACACTGAAGCTTTCTTT.

This clonotype was detected many times. The genes are TRBV7-9 and TRBJ1-1; D is ambiguous. There are 13 residues in the CDR3. Per germline, CDR1 SEHNR and CDR2 FQNEAQ (reference sequence). The V gene lost 7 bases and the J gene lost 3 bases, with 12 bases spanning the gap. CDR3 bases: TGTGCCAGCACCCTTTTTCTCGACACTGAAGCTTTCTTT. Its protein is CASTLFLDTEAFF.

This clonotype was observed at least ten times. The chain joins TRBV7-9 to TRBJ2-5; possible D gene TRBD2, 6 bases. V lost 5 bases to trimming and J lost 2 bases, with 15 bases between them. From germline, CDR1 is SEHNR and CDR2 FQNEAQ (reference sequence). This CDR3 contains 15 residues. The CDR3 sequence is CASSTYRDSQETQYF. DNA for the CDR3: TGTGCCAGCAGCACTTACCGGGACTCGCAAGAGACCCAGTACTTC.

This clonotype was seen many times. The V gene is TRBV4-1, the J gene TRBJ1-5; TRBD1 is a possible D gene (5 bases). Deletions cut 4 bases from V and 9 bases from J, with 10 bases between. This CDR3 region has 12 residues. The V gene's germline CDR1 is MGHRA and CDR2 YSYEKL. CDR3 amino acids: CASSLGAGPQHF. CDR3 sequence (DNA): TGCGCCAGCAGCCTCGGGGCGGGGCCCCAGCATTTT.

This clonotype has just a few counts. This chain uses TRBV27 with TRBJ2-3; the D gene could be TRBD1 or TRBD2 (5 bases each). V gave up 8 bases and J gave up 3 bases, with 15 bases separating them. The CDR3 has 14 amino acids. Per the germline V gene, CDR1 is MNHEY and CDR2 is SMNVEV (reference sequence). As DNA, the CDR3 is TGTGCCAGCTCAATTGGGACGCTAACAGATACGCAGTATTTT. It translates to CASSIGTLTDTQYF.

This clonotype was seen repeatedly, ten times or more. J is TRBJ1-6 and V is TRBV7-3; 8 bases align to TRBD1. Losses at the gene ends were 5 bases for V and 10 bases for J; bases not matched to a gene: 7. CDR1 and CDR2 (germline): SGHTA, FQGTGA. CDR3 length: 14 residues. This CDR3 reads CASSRGQASSPLHF. The CDR3, as DNA: TGTGCCAGCAGCCGGGGACAGGCGTCCTCACCCCTCCACTTT.

Only a few counts were recorded for this clonotype. The chain has TRBV7-9 and TRBJ2-5; 8 bases match TRBD2. V was pared by 2 bases and J by 5 bases, with 7 bases of the junction left unmatched. Germline CDR1 reads SEHNR; CDR2 reads FQNEAQ (reference sequence). The CDR3 loop spans 15 amino acids. The CDR3: CASSLLDLAGETQYF. The DNA for the CDR3 is TGTGCCAGCAGCTTACTAGATTTAGCGGGGGAGACCCAGTACTTC.

There are many counts of this clonotype. The chain uses TRBV20-1 and TRBJ2-3; 11 positions agree with TRBD2. Unmatched junction bases numbered 0, after V lost 0 bases and J lost 4 bases. Germline CDR1 and CDR2: DFQATT and SNEGSKA (reference sequence). The CDR3 is 14 residues long. This chain's CDR3 is CSARDSGGADTQYF. For the CDR3, the DNA is TGCAGTGCTAGAGATAGCGGGGGGGCAGATACGCAGTATTTT.

This clonotype was picked up a small number of times. The chain uses TRBV9 and TRBJ2-1; maybe TRBD2 (6 bases). The V gene lost 6 bases and the J gene lost 0 bases, with 13 bases spanning the gap. Looked up from germline, CDR1 is SGDLS and CDR2 is YYNGEE. This CDR3 contains 15 residues. The CDR3 DNA follows: TGTGCCAGCAACAGCGGGCAGAGCTCCTACAATGAGCAGTTCTTC. This codes for CASNSGQSSYNEQFF.

To note about this clonotype: The germline gene is not matched at one end of the junction; a read error may be the cause. This chain links TRBV29-1 with TRBJ2-3; TRBD2 aligns across 7 bases. This CDR3 is built from 15 residues. Germline-derived CDR1 and CDR2 are SQVTM and ANQGSEA. The DNA for the CDR3 is TGCAGCGTTGAAAAGGTTAGCGGGCGCACAGATACACAGTATTTT. Translated, it gives CSVEKVSGRTDTQYF.

There are many counts of this clonotype. V and J are TRBV12-3 or TRBV12-4 and TRBJ2-1; weak D call: TRBD2 (5 bases). Trimming pared 3 bases from V and 2 bases from J, leaving 8 bases between. This CDR3 has 14 amino acids. As DNA, the CDR3 is TGTGCCAGCAGTTTGGAGGACCCCTACAATGAGCAGTTCTTC. Translation gives CASSLEDPYNEQFF.

This clonotype was seen ten or more times. The V and J genes are TRBV2 and TRBJ2-7; TRBD2 might be the D (5 bases). The CDR3 spans 15 residues. Trimming removed 1 base from V and 2 bases from J, with 12 bases in between. Germline lookup yields CDR1 SNHLY and CDR2 FYNNEI. CDR3 nucleotide sequence: TGTGCCAGCAGTGAAGTAGGAGGACTTACCTACGAGCAGTACTTC. Its protein product is CASSEVGGLTYEQYF.

This clonotype was recorded at least ten times. The rearrangement joins TRBV20-1 to TRBJ2-1; 8 positions agree with TRBD1. Germline CDR1 reads DFQATT; CDR2 reads SNEGSKA (reference sequence). The CDR3 totals 14 residues. CDR3 sequence: CSPGAGGHYNEQFF. CDR3 coding DNA: TGCAGCCCCGGGGCAGGGGGCCACTACAATGAGCAGTTCTTC.

This clonotype was observed at least ten times. The rearrangement links TRBV11-3 to TRBJ1-1; 10 bases map to TRBD1. The CDR3 runs 17 residues. V lost 6 bases and J lost 0; bases outside the gene matches: 10. Germline V gene lookup returns CDR1 SGHNT and CDR2 YENEEA. CDR3 in amino acids: CASRESWTGGLNTEAFF. The DNA for the CDR3 is TGTGCCAGCAGAGAGAGTTGGACAGGGGGTCTGAACACTGAAGCTTTCTTT. Full variable domain (missing parts from reference TRBV11-3 and TRBJ1-1): EAGVVQSPRYKIIEKKQPVAFWCNPISGHNTLYWYLQNLGQGPELLIRYENEEAVDDSQLPKDRFSAERLKGVDSTLKIQPAELGDSAVYLCASRESWTGGLNTEAFFGQGTRLTVV.

Notes on this clonotype: Possible read error: a much larger clone is one base away. The V gene is TRBV5-1, the J gene TRBJ2-1; perhaps TRBD1 as D (6 bases). CDR1 and CDR2 (germline): SGHRS, YFSETQ. This CDR3 has 15 amino acids. CDR3 protein: CAGSGDRSSYNEQFF. CDR3 nucleotides: TGCGCCGGCAGCGGAGACAGGAGCTCCTACAATGAGCAGTTCTTC.

This clonotype has only a few counts. The junction and the germline gene differ at one end; a read error may be behind it. This rearrangement joins TRBV6-1 to TRBJ2-2; 13 nucleotides line up with TRBD2. The CDR3 extends over 16 amino acids. Germline CDR1 reads MNHNS; CDR2 reads SASEGT. CDR3: CASSDRLAGGTGEPFF. The CDR3 bases are TGTGCCAGCAGTGACAGACTAGCGGGGGGCACCGGGGAGCCGTTTTTT.

Concerning this clonotype itself: A read error may produce the germline difference seen at one junction end. The V and J genes are TRBV4-1 and TRBJ2-4; 7 nucleotides align to TRBD2. The CDR3 has 17 residues. Germline assignment: CDR1 MGHRA and CDR2 YSYEKL. DNA of the CDR3: TGCACCAGCAGCCAAGAGCGGGGCATGGTTGGCAAAAACATTCAGTACTTC. Amino acid sequence: CTSSQERGMVGKNIQYF.

This rearrangement joins TRBV12-3 or TRBV12-4 to TRBJ1-2; perhaps TRBD1 as D (5 bases). V was clipped by 6 bases and J by 12 bases, with 11 bases between them. This CDR3 comprises 10 residues. The chain's CDR3 is CASRGLLDTF. CDR3 bases: TGTGCCAGCAGGGGACTCTTAGACACCTTC.

This chain joins TRBV9 and TRBJ2-7, with 9 bases fitting TRBD1. The J segment lost 5 bases and the V segment lost 4 bases, leaving 13 bases of the junction unmatched. This CDR3 region has 16 residues. Per the germline V gene, CDR1 is SGDLS and CDR2 is YYNGEE. CDR3 coding DNA: TGTGCCAGCAGCCATGGGAGACAGGGGGTCGACAACGAGCAGTACTTC. Amino acid sequence: CASSHGRQGVDNEQYF.

In regard to this clonotype: A much bigger clone sits one base away, suggesting this may be a read error. The V gene is TRBV5-5, the J gene TRBJ1-5; D perhaps matches TRBD1 (6 bases). This CDR3 has 14 amino acids. From germline, CDR1 is SGHKS and CDR2 YYEKEE (reference sequence). V lost 2 bases to trimming and J lost 6 bases, with 12 bases between them. The CDR3 DNA is TGTGCCAGCAGCTTCGGGACACGGATTCAGCCCCAGCATTTT. It encodes CASSFGTRIQPQHF.